A single TCR beta chain is shown here with its context. This specimen belongs to a study of cytomegalovirus exposure and HLA in healthy donors. This PCR relied on a set of 60 Vbeta primers and 13 Jbeta primers. Libraries were prepared by immunoSEQ multiplex PCR; TCRdb keeps only in-frame clonotypes and omits some of them. The data hold some 120,000 clones, with 70% to 85% observed a single time. CDR1 SGHTS and CDR2 YDEGEE come from the germline V gene. This CDR3 has 12 residues. V lost 2 bases and J 8 bases, leaving 10 bases between the germline ends. The specimen was PBMCs. The TCR comes from a man between 18 and 35 years old in good health and CMV-seropositive. The chain recombines TRBV5-8 with TRBJ1-2; D uncertain. DNA of the CDR3: TGTGCCAGCAGCTTTCCCCGGGGAGGCTACACCTTC. This gives the protein CASSFPRGGYTF.